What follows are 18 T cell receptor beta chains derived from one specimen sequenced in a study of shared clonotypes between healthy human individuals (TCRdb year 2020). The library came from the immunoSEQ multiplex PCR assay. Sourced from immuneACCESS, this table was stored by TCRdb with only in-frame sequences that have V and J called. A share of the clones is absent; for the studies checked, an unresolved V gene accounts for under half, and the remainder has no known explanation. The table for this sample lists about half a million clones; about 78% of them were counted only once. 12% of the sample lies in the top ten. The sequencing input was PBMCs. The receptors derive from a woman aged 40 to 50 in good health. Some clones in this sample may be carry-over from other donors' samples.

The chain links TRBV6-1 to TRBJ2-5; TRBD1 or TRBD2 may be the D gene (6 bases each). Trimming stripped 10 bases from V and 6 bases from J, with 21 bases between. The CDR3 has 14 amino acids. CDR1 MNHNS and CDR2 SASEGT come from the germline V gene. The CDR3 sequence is CATCFGGERKTQYF. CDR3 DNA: TGTGCCACGTGCTTCGGGGGCGAGAGAAAGACCCAGTACTTC.

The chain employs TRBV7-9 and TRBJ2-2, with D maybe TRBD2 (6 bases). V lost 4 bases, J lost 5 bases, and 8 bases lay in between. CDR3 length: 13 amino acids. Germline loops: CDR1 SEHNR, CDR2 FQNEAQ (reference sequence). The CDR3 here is CASSWGRTGELFF. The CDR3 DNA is TGTGCCAGCAGCTGGGGGAGGACCGGGGAGCTGTTTTTT.

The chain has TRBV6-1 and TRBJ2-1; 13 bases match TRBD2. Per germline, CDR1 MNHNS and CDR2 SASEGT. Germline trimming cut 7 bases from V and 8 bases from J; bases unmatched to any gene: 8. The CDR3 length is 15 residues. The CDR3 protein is CASNLLAGGSHEQFF. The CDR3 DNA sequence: TGTGCCAGCAATTTACTAGCGGGAGGGTCCCATGAGCAGTTCTTC.

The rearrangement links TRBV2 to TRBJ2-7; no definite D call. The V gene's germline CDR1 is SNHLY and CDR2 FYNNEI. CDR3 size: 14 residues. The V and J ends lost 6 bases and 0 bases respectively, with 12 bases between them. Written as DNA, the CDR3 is TGTGCCAGCAGAGCGCAGGATAGCTCCTACGAGCAGTACTTC. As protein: CASRAQDSSYEQYF.

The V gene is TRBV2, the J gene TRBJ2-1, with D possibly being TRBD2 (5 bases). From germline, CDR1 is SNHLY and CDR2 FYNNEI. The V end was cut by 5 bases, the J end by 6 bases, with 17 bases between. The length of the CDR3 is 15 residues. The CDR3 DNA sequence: TGTGCCAGCAGTCAAACTAGGTTTGCGGGCAATGAGCAGTTCTTC. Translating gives CASSQTRFAGNEQFF.

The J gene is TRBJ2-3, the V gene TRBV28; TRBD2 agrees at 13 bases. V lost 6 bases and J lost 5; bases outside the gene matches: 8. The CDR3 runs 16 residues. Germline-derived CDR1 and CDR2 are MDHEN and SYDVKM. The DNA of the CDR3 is TGTGCCAGCAGCTTCACTAGCGGGAGGGTTGGAGATACGCAGTATTTT. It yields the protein CASSFTSGRVGDTQYF.

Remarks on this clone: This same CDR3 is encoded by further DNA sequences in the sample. The CDR3 DNA reads TGTGCCAGCAGTGGACTAGCGGGAGGTAATGAGCAGTTCTTC. Protein product: CASSGLAGGNEQFF. The chain recombines TRBV6-4 with TRBJ2-1, with 13 nucleotides matching TRBD2. Germline lookup yields CDR1 MRHNA and CDR2 SNTAGT. The length of the CDR3 is 14 residues. V lost 4 bases, J lost 7 bases, and 1 base stayed unmatched.

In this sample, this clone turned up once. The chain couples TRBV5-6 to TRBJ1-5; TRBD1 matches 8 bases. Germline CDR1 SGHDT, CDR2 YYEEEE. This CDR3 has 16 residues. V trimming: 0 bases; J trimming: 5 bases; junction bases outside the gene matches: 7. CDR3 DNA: TGTGCCAGCAGCTTGGGGACAGGGATAGGCGATCAGCCCCAGCATTTT. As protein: CASSLGTGIGDQPQHF.

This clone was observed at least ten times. CDR3 sequence: CAWTSGHEAFF. The CDR3 DNA is TGTGCCTGGACGTCGGGACATGAAGCTTTCTTT. The chain joins TRBV30 to TRBJ1-1, with D perhaps matching TRBD1 (6 bases). The CDR3 is 11 amino acids. In germline, CDR1 is GTSNPN, CDR2 SVGIG (reference sequence). V was clipped by 4 bases and J by 7 bases, with 10 bases between them.

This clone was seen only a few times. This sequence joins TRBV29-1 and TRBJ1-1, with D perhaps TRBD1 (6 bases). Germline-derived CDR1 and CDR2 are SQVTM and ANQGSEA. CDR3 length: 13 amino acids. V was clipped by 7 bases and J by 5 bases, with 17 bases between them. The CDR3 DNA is TGCAGCGCCTCGGACAGAATAAGGACTGAAGCTTTCTTT. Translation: CSASDRIRTEAFF. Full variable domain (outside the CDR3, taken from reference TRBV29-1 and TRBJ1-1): SAVISQKPSRDICQRGTSLTIQCQVDSQVTMMFWYRQQPGQSLTLIATANQGSEATYESGFVIDKFPISRPNLTFSTLTVSNMSPEDSSIYLCSASDRIRTEAFFGQGTRLTVV.

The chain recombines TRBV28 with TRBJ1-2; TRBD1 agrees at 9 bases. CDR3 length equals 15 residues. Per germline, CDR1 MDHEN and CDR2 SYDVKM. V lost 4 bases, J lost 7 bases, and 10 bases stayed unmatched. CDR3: CASSSIPTGGGGYTF. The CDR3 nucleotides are TGTGCCAGCAGTTCTATACCGACAGGGGGAGGTGGCTACACCTTC.

The CDR3 here is CASSSGTGDYEQYF. DNA for the CDR3: TGTGCCAGCAGCTCAGGGACAGGTGACTACGAGCAGTACTTC. The chain couples TRBV7-2 to TRBJ2-7; 8 bases agree with TRBD1. The CDR3 is made up of 14 amino acids. CDR1 SGHTA and CDR2 FQGNSA come from the germline V gene. The junction had 5 bases not matched to a gene; V was cut back by 4 bases and J by 3 bases.

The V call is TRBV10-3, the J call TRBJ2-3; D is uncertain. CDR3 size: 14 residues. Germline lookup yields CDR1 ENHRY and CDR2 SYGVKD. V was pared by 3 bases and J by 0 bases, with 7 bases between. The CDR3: CAISDGVSTDTQYF. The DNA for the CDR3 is TGTGCCATCAGTGATGGGGTTAGCACAGATACGCAGTATTTT.

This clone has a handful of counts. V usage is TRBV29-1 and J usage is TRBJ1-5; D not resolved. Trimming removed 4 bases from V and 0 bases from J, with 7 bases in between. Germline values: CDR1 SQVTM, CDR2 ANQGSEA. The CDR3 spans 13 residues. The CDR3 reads CSVVENSNQPQHF. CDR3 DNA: TGCAGCGTTGTCGAGAATAGCAATCAGCCCCAGCATTTT.

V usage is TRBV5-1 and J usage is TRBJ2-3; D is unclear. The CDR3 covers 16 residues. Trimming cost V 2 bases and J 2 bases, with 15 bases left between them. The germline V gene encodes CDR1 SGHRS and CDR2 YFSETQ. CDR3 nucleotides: TGCGCCAGCAGCTTTTTCACGGGTGGGGACACAGATACGCAGTATTTT. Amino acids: CASSFFTGGDTDTQYF.

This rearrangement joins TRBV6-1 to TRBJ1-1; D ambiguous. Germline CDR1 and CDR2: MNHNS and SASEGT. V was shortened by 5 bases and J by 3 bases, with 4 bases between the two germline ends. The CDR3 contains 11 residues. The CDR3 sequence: CASSRDTEAFF. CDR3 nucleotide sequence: TGTGCCAGCAGTAGAGACACTGAAGCTTTCTTT.

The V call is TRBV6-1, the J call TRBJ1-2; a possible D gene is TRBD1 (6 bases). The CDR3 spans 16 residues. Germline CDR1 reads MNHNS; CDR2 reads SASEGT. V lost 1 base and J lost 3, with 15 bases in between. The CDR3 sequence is CASSEVVPEGDYGYTF. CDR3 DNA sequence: TGTGCCAGCAGTGAAGTGGTCCCGGAGGGGGACTATGGCTACACCTTC.

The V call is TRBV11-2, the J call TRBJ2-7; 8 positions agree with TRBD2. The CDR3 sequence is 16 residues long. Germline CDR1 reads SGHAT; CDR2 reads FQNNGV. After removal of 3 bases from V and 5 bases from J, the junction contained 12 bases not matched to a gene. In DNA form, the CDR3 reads TGTGCCAGCAGCTTTCTAATCGCGGGAGGAGGTGACGAGCAGTACTTC. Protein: CASSFLIAGGGDEQYF.